The 8 T cell receptor beta chains below come from one sample, sequenced in a study of control samples from healthy donors and cancer patients. Method: immunoSEQ multiplex PCR; TCRdb's copy keeps in-frame clones and lacks some. The sample has around 150,000 clones, 89% seen once; the top ten hold less than 5%. The sequenced sample was blood. The receptors shown here come from a man between 25 and 39 years old in good health.

The rearrangement links TRBV15 to TRBJ2-3; no clear D. CDR1 and CDR2 (germline): LNHNV, YYDKDF (reference sequence). CDR3 size: 13 residues. The V end was cut by 0 bases, the J end by 13 bases, with 14 bases between. The CDR3 protein is CATSRENGPPEYF. CDR3 sequence (DNA): TGTGCCACCAGCAGAGAAAACGGACCCCCGGAGTATTTT. Full variable domain (remainder filled in from reference TRBV15 and TRBJ2-3): DAMVIQNPRYQVTQFGKPVTLSCSQTLNHNVMYWYQQKSSQAPKLLFHYYDKDFNNEADTPDNFQSRRPNTSFCFLDIRSPGLGDTAMYLCATSRENGPPEYFGPGTRLTVL.

CDR3 loop: CASSPGQGAYEQYF. In DNA, the CDR3 is TGTGCCAGCAGTCCCGGGCAGGGGGCCTACGAGCAGTACTTC. The chain combines TRBV2 with TRBJ2-7, with TRBD1 matching 7 bases. Germline V gene lookup returns CDR1 SNHLY and CDR2 FYNNEI. The V gene end was trimmed by 5 bases and the J gene end by 2 bases; junction bases not matched to a gene: 6. The CDR3 contains 14 residues.

This chain joins TRBV6-2 or TRBV6-3 and TRBJ2-7, with a possible D match to TRBD2 (6 bases). Germline loops: CDR1 MNHEY, CDR2 SVGEGT. V lost 4 bases, J lost 7 bases, and 20 bases lay in between. The CDR3 is made up of 15 amino acids. In DNA, the CDR3 is TGTGCCAGCAGTTTTGGCGGGGCGAGATCTGGGGAGCAGTACTTC. This gives the protein CASSFGGARSGEQYF.

The chain joins TRBV3-1 (or the pseudogene TRBV3-2) to TRBJ2-3; D is possibly TRBD1 (6 bases). This CDR3 spans 19 amino acids. CDR1 is LGHDT and CDR2 is YNNKEL in the germline V gene (reference sequence). With 1 base removed from V and 4 bases from J, the gap between germline ends came to 24 bases. CDR3 in amino acids: CASSQGPHSTGLLADTQYF. The CDR3 DNA follows: TGTGCCAGCAGCCAAGGCCCTCACTCAACAGGGCTTCTCGCAGATACGCAGTATTTT.

This clone was detected only once. The CDR3 coding sequence is TGTGCCAGCAGCCCCTTTCATGATACGCAGTATTTT. Translation gives CASSPFHDTQYF. V usage is TRBV11-1 and J usage is TRBJ2-3; the D is unclear. V was trimmed by 5 bases and J by 6 bases, leaving 9 bases between them. Germline CDR1 and CDR2: SGHAT and FQDESV (reference sequence). The CDR3 totals 12 residues.

The J gene is TRBJ1-2, the V gene TRBV18; D perhaps matches TRBD1 (6 bases). Looked up from germline, CDR1 is KGHSH and CDR2 is LQKENI. The CDR3 totals 15 residues. The V end lost 2 bases, the J end lost 2 bases, and 12 bases lay between the germline ends. CDR3 sequence: CASSPTRDTNYGYTF. The CDR3 DNA reads TGTGCCAGCTCACCAACTCGGGACACAAACTATGGCTACACCTTC.

The J gene is TRBJ1-5, the V gene TRBV19; 8 bases line up with TRBD1. The CDR3 extends over 16 amino acids. The junction had 3 bases not matched to a gene; V was cut back by 1 base and J by 1 base. Germline CDR1 is LNHDA and CDR2 is SQIVND (reference sequence). Here the CDR3 reads CASSIGYRGSNQPQHF. The CDR3 DNA is TGTGCCAGTAGTATAGGATACAGGGGGAGCAATCAGCCCCAGCATTTT. Full variable domain (remainder filled in from reference TRBV19 and TRBJ1-5): DGGITQSPKYLFRKEGQNVTLSCEQNLNHDAMYWYRQDPGQGLRLIYYSQIVNDFQKGDIAEGYSVSREKKESFPLTVTSAQKNPTAFYLCASSIGYRGSNQPQHFGDGTRLSIL.

This chain links TRBV24-1 with TRBJ2-2, with 10 bases that match TRBD1. Looked up from germline, CDR1 is KGHDR and CDR2 is SFDVKD. With V trimmed by 3 bases and J by 7 bases, 4 bases remained unmatched. The CDR3 is 15 amino acids. This chain's CDR3 is CATSDRDRGYGELFF. The CDR3 coding sequence is TGTGCCACCAGTGATCGGGACAGGGGATACGGGGAGCTGTTTTTT.